Presented here are 20 T cell receptor beta chains from one specimen sequenced in a study of blood T cell repertoires in COVID-19. The table came from immunoSEQ multiplex PCR; TCRdb's copy has only in-frame clones and leaves some out. The table records fewer than 350,000 clones, around nine tenths of them present only once. The sample was PBMCs or T cells enriched from blood (not recorded which). These receptors came from a middle-aged woman who had recovered from COVID-19.

Only one count was recorded for this clone. The rearrangement joins TRBV27 to TRBJ2-5; no definite D call. The CDR3 has 14 amino acids. Trimming removed 5 bases at V and 4 bases at J, with 14 bases between. Germline V gene data show CDR1 as MNHEY and CDR2 as SMNVEV (reference sequence). This CDR3 is CASSPSFIGETQYF. CDR3 DNA sequence: TGTGCCAGCAGTCCGAGCTTCATCGGAGAGACCCAGTACTTC.

The chain's CDR3 is CASRGQADQPQHF. CDR3 DNA: TGTGCCAGCAGGGGACAGGCGGACCAGCCCCAGCATTTT. The J gene is TRBJ1-5, the V gene TRBV12-3 or TRBV12-4; 8 bases agree with TRBD1. This CDR3 comprises 13 residues. Unmatched junction bases numbered 5, after V lost 6 bases and J lost 7 bases.

The rearrangement links TRBV27 to TRBJ1-6; 9 bases line up with TRBD1. The J segment lost 10 bases and the V segment lost 6 bases, leaving 13 bases of the junction unmatched. Looked up from germline, CDR1 is MNHEY and CDR2 is SMNVEV (reference sequence). The CDR3 consists of 16 residues. The CDR3 reads CASRQQGARVSSPLHF. CDR3 bases: TGTGCCAGCAGGCAACAGGGGGCGCGTGTATCCTCACCCCTCCACTTT.

CDR3 coding DNA: TGTGCCAGCCGAGATATGGGAAACACCATATATTTT. Protein sequence: CASRDMGNTIYF. The chain links TRBV28 to TRBJ1-3; D unresolved. Germline assignment: CDR1 MDHEN and CDR2 SYDVKM. Trimming removed 8 bases at V and 4 bases at J, with 9 bases between. The CDR3 runs to 12 residues.

The chain has TRBV3-1 (or the pseudogene TRBV3-2) and TRBJ2-4; weak D call: TRBD2 (5 bases). The V gene lost 0 bases and the J gene lost 5 bases, with 17 bases spanning the gap. From germline, CDR1 is LGHDT and CDR2 YNNKEL (reference sequence). The CDR3 contains 17 residues. CDR3 bases: TGTGCCAGCAGCCAAGATGGGAGCGTTGGTTTCCAAAACATTCAGTACTTC. It is translated as CASSQDGSVGFQNIQYF.

This chain uses TRBV7-2 with TRBJ2-1; 9 bases map to TRBD2. The ends lost 5 bases at V and 7 bases at J; junction bases unmatched: 9. This CDR3 has 15 amino acids. Germline CDR1 SGHTA, CDR2 FQGNSA. CDR3 region: CASSRGRANGNEQFF. The CDR3 DNA reads TGTGCCAGCAGCCGCGGGAGGGCCAATGGGAATGAGCAGTTCTTC.

The gene calls are TRBV7-8 and TRBJ1-2; D might be TRBD1 (5 bases). The CDR3 covers 20 residues. The germline CDR1 and CDR2 sequences are SGHVS and FQNEAQ. The V end lost 0 bases, the J end lost 4 bases, and 27 bases lay between the germline ends. The CDR3 spells CASSLALRVRGRDSLYGYTF. CDR3 sequence (DNA): TGTGCCAGCAGCTTAGCCCTCCGGGTTAGGGGCCGCGACTCTCTCTATGGCTACACCTTC.

This chain joins TRBV7-2 and TRBJ2-3; 9 positions agree with TRBD2. Germline V gives CDR1 SGHTA, CDR2 FQGNSA. J gave up 0 bases and V 5 bases, and 9 bases lay outside the gene matches. This CDR3 has 17 residues. CDR3 amino acids: CASSEGLAGSSTDTQYF. As DNA, the CDR3 is TGTGCCAGCAGCGAGGGGCTAGCGGGGTCCAGCACAGATACGCAGTATTTT.

The chain uses TRBV7-3 and TRBJ2-3, with TRBD2 matching over 8 bases. V shed 4 bases and J 2 bases; nucleotides not matched to a gene: 5. The germline CDR1 and CDR2 sequences are SGHTA and FQGTGA. The CDR3 extends over 15 amino acids. The CDR3 region is CASSSSGLNTDTQYF. The DNA of the CDR3 is TGTGCCAGCAGCTCTAGCGGGCTAAACACAGATACGCAGTATTTT.

This sequence joins TRBV4-2 and TRBJ2-2, with no clear D. The germline CDR1 and CDR2 sequences are LGHNA and YNFKEQ. The CDR3 consists of 14 residues. V lost 1 base to trimming and J lost 5 bases, with 8 bases between them. The CDR3 loop reads CASSQVSETGELFF. The CDR3 bases are TGTGCCAGCAGCCAAGTAAGCGAAACCGGGGAGCTGTTTTTT.

The rearrangement links TRBV19 to TRBJ1-2; weak D call: TRBD1 (6 bases). This CDR3 has 13 residues. Germline V gene data show CDR1 as LNHDA and CDR2 as SQIVND (reference sequence). V gave up 6 bases and J gave up 6 bases, with 14 bases separating them. In DNA, the CDR3 is TGTGCCAGTAGAGCACAGGGTTTCGATGGCTACACCTTC. It specifies CASRAQGFDGYTF.

The chain carries TRBV15 and TRBJ2-1, with D perhaps TRBD2 (5 bases). CDR1 LNHNV and CDR2 YYDKDF come from the germline V gene (reference sequence). This CDR3 is built from 14 residues. The V gene lost 5 bases and the J gene lost 0 bases, with 8 bases spanning the gap. CDR3 protein: CATSGSSSYNEQFF. The CDR3 nucleotides are TGTGCCACCAGCGGGAGTAGCTCCTACAATGAGCAGTTCTTC.

The chain joins TRBV15 to TRBJ1-5; D is unclear. The V gene's germline CDR1 is LNHNV and CDR2 YYDKDF (reference sequence). The V and J ends lost 2 bases and 0 bases respectively, with 8 bases between them. The length of the CDR3 is 15 residues. The CDR3 region is CATSRQRYSNQPQHF. The CDR3 DNA reads as TGTGCCACCAGCAGACAGCGATATAGCAATCAGCCCCAGCATTTT. Complete variable domain (other parts from reference TRBV15 and TRBJ1-5): DAMVIQNPRYQVTQFGKPVTLSCSQTLNHNVMYWYQQKSSQAPKLLFHYYDKDFNNEADTPDNFQSRRPNTSFCFLDIRSPGLGDTAMYLCATSRQRYSNQPQHFGDGTRLSIL.

This clone was detected a few times. This CDR3 is CASSTWTGGFSSQPQHF. For the CDR3, the DNA is TGTGCCAGCAGTACCTGGACAGGGGGATTTTCAAGTCAGCCCCAGCATTTT. The chain joins TRBV28 to TRBJ1-5; 10 nucleotides align to TRBD1. J was trimmed by 6 bases and V by 5 bases; bases with no gene match: 13. The CDR3 has 17 residues. Looked up from germline, CDR1 is MDHEN and CDR2 is SYDVKM.

The V call is TRBV4-3, the J call TRBJ2-7; the match to TRBD1 covers 8 bases. Per germline, CDR1 LGHNA and CDR2 YSLEER. The CDR3 is made up of 14 amino acids. Trimming took 4 bases from V and 2 from J; bases not matched to a gene: 4. The CDR3 nucleotides read TGCGCCAGCAGCCCGGCGGGACAGGCCTACGAGCAGTACTTC. Translated: CASSPAGQAYEQYF.

The CDR3 here is CASTPAGRGKYGYTF. The CDR3 nucleotides read TGTGCCAGTACCCCGGCGGGCAGGGGGAAGTATGGCTACACCTTC. The chain uses TRBV19 and TRBJ1-2, with TRBD1 matching over 7 bases. V lost 7 bases to trimming and J lost 5 bases; unmatched junction nucleotides: 13. Per germline, CDR1 LNHDA and CDR2 SQIVND (reference sequence). This CDR3 is 15 amino acids long.

The chain employs TRBV28 and TRBJ1-6; D uncertain. CDR1 is MDHEN, CDR2 SYDVKM, per germline. The CDR3 has 12 residues. V lost 8 bases and J 13 bases, leaving 15 bases between the germline ends. CDR3 sequence: CASGTTIHPLHF. The CDR3 DNA sequence: TGTGCCAGCGGTACCACTATTCACCCCCTCCACTTT.

This chain connects TRBV5-1 to TRBJ2-3, with 11 bases aligning to TRBD1. V trimming: 5 bases; J trimming: 3 bases; junction bases outside the gene matches: 8. Germline V gives CDR1 SGHRS, CDR2 YFSETQ. The CDR3 sequence is 16 residues long. CDR3 amino acids: CASRPRTGGPTDTQYF. Here the CDR3 DNA reads TGCGCCAGCAGACCCAGGACAGGGGGCCCTACAGATACGCAGTATTTT.

The chain joins TRBV6-5 to TRBJ2-1; no definite D call. V lost 7 bases and J 3 bases, leaving 7 bases between the germline ends. The CDR3 covers 12 residues. Germline V lookup: CDR1 MNHEY, CDR2 SVGAGI. DNA of the CDR3: TGTGCCAGCACTCTCCTCTACAATGAGCAGTTCTTC. Residues: CASTLLYNEQFF.

This chain links TRBV3-1 (or the pseudogene TRBV3-2) with TRBJ2-1, with TRBD2 as a possible D gene (5 bases). The V gene's germline CDR1 is LGHDT and CDR2 YNNKEL (reference sequence). The CDR3 runs 16 residues. Trimming left V 3 bases short and J 0 bases short, with 12 bases between. The CDR3 DNA sequence: TGTGCCAGCAGCCAGATCAGCGGAAGCTCCTACAATGAGCAGTTCTTC. It encodes CASSQISGSSYNEQFF.